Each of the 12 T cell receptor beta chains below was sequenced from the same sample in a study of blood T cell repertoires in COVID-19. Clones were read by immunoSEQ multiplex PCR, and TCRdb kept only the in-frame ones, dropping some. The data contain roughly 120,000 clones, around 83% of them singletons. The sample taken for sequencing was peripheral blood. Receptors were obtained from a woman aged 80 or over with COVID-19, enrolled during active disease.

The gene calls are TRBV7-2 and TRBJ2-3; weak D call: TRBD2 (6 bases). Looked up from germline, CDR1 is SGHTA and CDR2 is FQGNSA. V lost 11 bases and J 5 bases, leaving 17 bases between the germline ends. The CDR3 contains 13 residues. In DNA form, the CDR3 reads TGTGCCGAGGGTAGCGGTGCACGAGATACGCAGTATTTT. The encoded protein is CAEGSGARDTQYF.

CDR3 coding DNA: TGTGCCAGCAGTTTCAGGGGGACTGGAAACACCATATATTTT. This gives the protein CASSFRGTGNTIYF. This chain links TRBV28 with TRBJ1-3, with 7 bases lining up with TRBD1. V lost 3 bases and J lost 2; bases outside the gene matches: 1. Germline V lookup: CDR1 MDHEN, CDR2 SYDVKM. The CDR3 runs 14 residues.

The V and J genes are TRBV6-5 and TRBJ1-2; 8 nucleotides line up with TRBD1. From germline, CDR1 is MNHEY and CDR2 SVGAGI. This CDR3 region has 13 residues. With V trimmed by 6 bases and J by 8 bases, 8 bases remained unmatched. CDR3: CASRVTGVEGYTF. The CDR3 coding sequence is TGTGCCAGCAGGGTGACAGGGGTTGAGGGCTACACCTTC.

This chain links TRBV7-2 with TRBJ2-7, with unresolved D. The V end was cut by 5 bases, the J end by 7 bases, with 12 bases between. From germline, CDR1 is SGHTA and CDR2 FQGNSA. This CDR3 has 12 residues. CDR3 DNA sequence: TGTGCCAGCAGCCGATCCCCGCGAGAGCAGTACTTC. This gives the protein CASSRSPREQYF.

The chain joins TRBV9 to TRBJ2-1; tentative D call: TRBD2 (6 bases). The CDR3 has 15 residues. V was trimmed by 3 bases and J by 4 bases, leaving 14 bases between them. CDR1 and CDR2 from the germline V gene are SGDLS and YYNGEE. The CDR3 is CASSDGSGSYNEQFF. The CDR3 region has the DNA TGTGCCAGCAGCGATGGGAGCGGGTCGTACAATGAGCAGTTCTTC.

The CDR3 nucleotides are TGTGCCAGCAGTTTTGATCTTCCGGGTGAAGCTTTCTTT. Protein sequence: CASSFDLPGEAFF. V and J are TRBV12-3 or TRBV12-4 and TRBJ1-1; D uncertain. This CDR3 spans 13 amino acids. V was pared by 3 bases and J by 7 bases, with 12 bases between.

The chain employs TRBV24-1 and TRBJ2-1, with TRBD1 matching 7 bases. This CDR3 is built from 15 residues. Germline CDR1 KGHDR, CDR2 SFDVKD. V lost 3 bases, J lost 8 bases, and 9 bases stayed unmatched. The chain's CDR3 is CATSDPRDRSYEQFF. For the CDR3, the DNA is TGTGCCACCAGTGATCCCCGGGACAGATCCTATGAGCAGTTCTTC.

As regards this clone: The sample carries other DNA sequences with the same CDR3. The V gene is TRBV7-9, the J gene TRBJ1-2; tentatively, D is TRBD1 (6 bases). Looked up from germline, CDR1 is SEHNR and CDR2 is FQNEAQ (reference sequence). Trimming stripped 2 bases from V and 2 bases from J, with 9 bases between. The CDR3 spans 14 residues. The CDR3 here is CASSLQTGNYGYTF. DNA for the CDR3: TGTGCCAGCAGCTTACAGACAGGAAACTATGGCTACACCTTC.

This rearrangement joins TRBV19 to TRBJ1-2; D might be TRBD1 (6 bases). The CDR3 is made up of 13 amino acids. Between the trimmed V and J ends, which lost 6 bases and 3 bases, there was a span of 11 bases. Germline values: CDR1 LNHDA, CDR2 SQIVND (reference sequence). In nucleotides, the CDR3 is TGTGCCAGTAGCCAGGGGAGTGACTATGGCTACACCTTC. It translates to CASSQGSDYGYTF.

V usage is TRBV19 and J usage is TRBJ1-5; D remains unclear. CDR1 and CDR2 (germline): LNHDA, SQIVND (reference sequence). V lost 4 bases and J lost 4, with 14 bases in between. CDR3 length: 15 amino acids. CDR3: CASSTRGQKNQPQHF. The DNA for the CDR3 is TGTGCCAGTAGTACAAGAGGGCAGAAAAATCAGCCCCAGCATTTT. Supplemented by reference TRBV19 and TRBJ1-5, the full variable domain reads DGGITQSPKYLFRKEGQNVTLSCEQNLNHDAMYWYRQDPGQGLRLIYYSQIVNDFQKGDIAEGYSVSREKKESFPLTVTSAQKNPTAFYLCASSTRGQKNQPQHFGDGTRLSIL.

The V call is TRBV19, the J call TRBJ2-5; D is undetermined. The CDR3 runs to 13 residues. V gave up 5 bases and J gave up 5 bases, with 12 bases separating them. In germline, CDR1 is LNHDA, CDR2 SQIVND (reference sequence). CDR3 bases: TGTGCCAGTAGTCGACTCGACGAGGAGACCCAGTACTTC. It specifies CASSRLDEETQYF.

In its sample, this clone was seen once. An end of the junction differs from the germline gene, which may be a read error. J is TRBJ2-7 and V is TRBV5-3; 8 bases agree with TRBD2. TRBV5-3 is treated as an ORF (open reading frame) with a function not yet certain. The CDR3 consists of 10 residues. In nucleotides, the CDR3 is TGTGCCAGAAGCTGGACTAGCTTTCCATTC. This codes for CARSWTSFPF.